A single sample is the source of the 21 T cell receptor beta chains below, sequenced in a study of T-cell memory formation after mild COVID-19 (dated by TCRdb to 2020 to 2022). Libraries were constructed by 5' RACE. The reads were generated on an Illumina NovaSeq 6000. TCRdb trimmed the raw reads at Q25, called clones with MiXCR and kept productive beta chains. Every CDR3 protein is listed once, alongside the most common genes and DNA of its rows. The sample table lists 150,000 to 200,000 distinct CDR3 sequences, less than 40% of them with a count of one. Together, the top ten hold 12% of the sample. Input material: PBMCs or a T cell subset sorted from them (not recorded which). All receptors derive from an adult woman who had mild COVID-19 (a few samples of this study predate the infection). The sample titles of this study are shuffled in the database, so cell type and time point are left out; the donor was told from shared clones.

The chain links TRBV7-3 to TRBJ2-6; 7 nucleotides align to TRBD1. In germline, CDR1 is SGHTA, CDR2 FQGTGA. The CDR3 spans 16 residues. V lost 6 bases to trimming and J lost 2 bases; unmatched junction nucleotides: 7. The CDR3 coding sequence is TGTGCCAGCAGTAGGGGGCCAAATGCTGGGGCCAACGTCCTGACTTTC. This encodes CASSRGPNAGANVLTF.

This chain links TRBV30 with TRBJ1-2; no clear D. The CDR3 loop spans 13 amino acids. V lost 4 bases and J 5 bases, leaving 14 bases between the germline ends. Looked up from germline, CDR1 is GTSNPN and CDR2 is SVGIG (reference sequence). CDR3 residues: CAWTSRVRYGYTF. DNA of the CDR3: TGTGCCTGGACCAGTCGGGTGCGGTATGGCTACACCTTC.

This clonotype was detected only a few times. This chain uses TRBV15 with TRBJ2-2, with a possible D match to TRBD2 (5 bases). CDR3 length: 14 residues. V shed 1 base and J shed 6 bases, with 9 bases lying between them. Germline CDR1 LNHNV, CDR2 YYDKDF (reference sequence). Here the CDR3 reads CATSRATRSGELFF. The DNA for the CDR3 is TGTGCCACCAGCAGAGCCACTAGATCCGGGGAGCTGTTTTTT.

This clonotype was observed a few times. The chain employs TRBV7-8 and TRBJ2-1; possible D gene TRBD2, 5 bases. The CDR3 contains 16 residues. CDR1 SGHVS and CDR2 FQNEAQ come from the germline V gene. V lost 3 bases and J 4 bases, leaving 16 bases between the germline ends. In DNA form, the CDR3 reads TGTGCCAGCAGCTTCAGGAGCGGAGGTCCTTACAATGAGCAGTTCTTC. Its translation is CASSFRSGGPYNEQFF.

This clonotype has only a few counts. The CDR3 bases are TGCGCCAGCAGCCTACGGCAGGGTGGACACGAGCAGTACTTC. Its protein is CASSLRQGGHEQYF. The J gene is TRBJ2-7, the V gene TRBV4-1, with TRBD1 as a possible D gene (5 bases). Deletions cut 4 bases from V and 5 bases from J, with 15 bases between. Germline CDR1 is MGHRA and CDR2 is YSYEKL. This CDR3 contains 14 residues.

The genes are TRBV15 and TRBJ2-1, with D possibly TRBD2 on 5 matching bases. The V end was cut by 1 base, the J end by 8 bases, with 12 bases between. This CDR3 is built from 14 residues. CDR1 and CDR2 from the germline V gene are LNHNV and YYDKDF (reference sequence). The chain's CDR3 is CATSRAGSVDEQFF. The CDR3 region has the DNA TGTGCCACCAGCAGAGCAGGTAGCGTAGATGAGCAGTTCTTC.

This clonotype was found many times. This chain uses TRBV5-1 with TRBJ1-1; 11 positions match TRBD1. Germline V gene data show CDR1 as SGHRS and CDR2 as YFSETQ. This CDR3 comprises 16 residues. V was clipped by 4 bases and J by 2 bases; unmatched bases: 7. The CDR3 protein is CASSGYGTGGNTEAFF. CDR3 DNA sequence: TGCGCCAGCAGCGGATACGGGACAGGGGGAAACACTGAAGCTTTCTTT.

This clonotype was observed a handful of times. V is TRBV15 and J is TRBJ1-2, with TRBD1 as a possible D gene (5 bases). Germline assignment: CDR1 LNHNV and CDR2 YYDKDF (reference sequence). V was trimmed by 0 bases and J by 2 bases, leaving 16 bases between them. The CDR3 length is 17 residues. DNA of the CDR3: TGTGCCACCAGCAGAGATCGTAGGGCAGGGTGGAACTATGGCTACACCTTC. Encoded protein: CATSRDRRAGWNYGYTF.

The chain combines TRBV30 with TRBJ1-1; D not certain. V lost 7 bases to trimming and J lost 3 bases, with 15 bases between them. CDR1 is GTSNPN and CDR2 is SVGIG in the germline V gene (reference sequence). This CDR3 contains 13 residues. The DNA of the CDR3 is TGTGCCTTATGGCACTGGACGGACACTGAAGCTTTCTTT. It yields the protein CALWHWTDTEAFF. Drawing the rest from reference TRBV30 and TRBJ1-1, the complete variable domain is SQTIHQWPATLVQPVGSPLSLECTVEGTSNPNLYWYRQAAGRGLQLLFYSVGIGQISSEVPQNLSASRPQDRQFILSSKKLLLSDSGFYLCALWHWTDTEAFFGQGTRLTVV.

Ten or more counts support this clonotype. The rearrangement links TRBV4-3 to TRBJ1-1; 7 nucleotides line up with TRBD1. The CDR3 totals 14 residues. V trimming: 3 bases; J trimming: 1 base; junction bases outside the gene matches: 2. Germline CDR1 is LGHNA and CDR2 is YSLEER. CDR3 in amino acids: CASSHQGENTEAFF. CDR3 in DNA: TGCGCCAGCAGCCATCAGGGGGAGAACACTGAAGCTTTCTTT.

This chain connects TRBV7-8 to TRBJ2-7; 12 nucleotides agree with TRBD2. The CDR3 loop spans 17 amino acids. Germline V gives CDR1 SGHVS, CDR2 FQNEAQ. The J segment lost 2 bases and the V segment lost 1 base, leaving 6 bases of the junction unmatched. CDR3 loop: CASSLGLAGVGPYEQYF. CDR3 nucleotide sequence: TGTGCCAGCAGCTTAGGACTAGCGGGAGTGGGGCCCTACGAGCAGTACTTC.

The chain has TRBV5-1 and TRBJ2-7, with 11 bases matching TRBD2. The germline V gene encodes CDR1 SGHRS and CDR2 YFSETQ. With 3 bases clipped from V and 5 bases from J, the junction kept 13 bases outside the gene matches. The CDR3 is 17 residues long. DNA of the CDR3: TGCGCCAGCAGCTACCCGTCCACTAGCGGGAGCGGACACGAGCAGTACTTC. It translates to CASSYPSTSGSGHEQYF.

The genes are TRBV7-2 and TRBJ2-1, with TRBD2 matching over 7 bases. This CDR3 has 15 amino acids. The junction had 11 bases not matched to a gene; V was cut back by 4 bases and J by 8 bases. Germline CDR1 is SGHTA and CDR2 is FQGNSA. CDR3 nucleotide sequence: TGTGCCAGCAGCTACGTCGGGGCGGGAGCCCATGAGCAGTTCTTC. It translates to CASSYVGAGAHEQFF.

The table lists this clonotype with a few counts. The chain combines TRBV24-1 with TRBJ2-3; 9 bases are a match to TRBD1. The CDR3 runs to 15 residues. CDR1 is KGHDR, CDR2 SFDVKD, per germline. Trimming took 3 bases from V and 6 from J; bases not matched to a gene: 6. DNA for the CDR3: TGTGCCACCAGTGATGCCGGGACAGGGTGGGATACGCAGTATTTT. Translation gives CATSDAGTGWDTQYF.

This clonotype has more than one count but fewer than ten. The chain combines TRBV20-1 with TRBJ1-1; the D gene is possibly TRBD1 (6 bases). The CDR3 covers 14 residues. Trimming removed 5 bases at V and 3 bases at J, with 16 bases between. From germline, CDR1 is DFQATT and CDR2 SNEGSKA (reference sequence). As DNA, the CDR3 is TGCAGTGCTCCGGAAGTCGACAGGTACACTGAAGCTTTCTTT. This gives the protein CSAPEVDRYTEAFF.

This chain joins TRBV15 and TRBJ2-5; the match to TRBD1 covers 10 bases. V dropped 1 base and J dropped 1; count of bases not matched to a gene: 3. The V gene's germline CDR1 is LNHNV and CDR2 YYDKDF (reference sequence). The CDR3 has 16 residues. The CDR3 is CATSRGDRGGQETQYF. The CDR3 region has the DNA TGTGCCACCAGCAGAGGGGACAGGGGTGGCCAAGAGACCCAGTACTTC.

This chain connects TRBV29-1 to TRBJ1-2, with D maybe TRBD1 (6 bases). The V end was cut by 1 base, the J end by 3 bases, with 9 bases between. Per the germline V gene, CDR1 is SQVTM and CDR2 is ANQGSEA. CDR3 size: 13 residues. The CDR3 coding sequence is TGCAGCGTTGAAGGAGGACAGTACTATGGCTACACCTTC. It encodes CSVEGGQYYGYTF.

This chain uses TRBV12-3 or TRBV12-4 with TRBJ2-1, with D perhaps TRBD1 (5 bases). V lost 1 base to trimming and J lost 8 bases, with 12 bases between them. CDR3 size: 14 residues. CDR3 region: CASSLGQGSDEQFF. CDR3 nucleotide sequence: TGTGCCAGCAGTTTAGGGCAGGGCAGCGATGAGCAGTTCTTC.

The gene calls are TRBV18 and TRBJ1-2, with 7 bases aligning to TRBD1. V trimming: 4 bases; J trimming: 4 bases; junction bases outside the gene matches: 9. This CDR3 has 15 amino acids. CDR1 is KGHSH and CDR2 is LQKENI in the germline V gene. Here the CDR3 reads CASSLGQLEGYGYTF. The CDR3, as DNA: TGTGCCAGCTCACTGGGACAGCTAGAAGGCTATGGCTACACCTTC.

This chain connects TRBV4-2 to TRBJ1-2; possible D gene TRBD1, 6 bases. Germline V CDR1 and CDR2: LGHNA, YNFKEQ. This CDR3 region has 15 residues. V was trimmed by 1 base and J by 4 bases, leaving 13 bases between them. The CDR3: CASSQVGGAPYGYTF. CDR3 in DNA: TGTGCCAGCAGCCAAGTGGGGGGGGCACCCTATGGCTACACCTTC.

The rearrangement links TRBV29-1 to TRBJ1-1, with D uncertain. This CDR3 is 15 amino acids long. Germline V gene data show CDR1 as SQVTM and CDR2 as ANQGSEA. With 0 bases removed from V and 0 bases from J, the gap between germline ends came to 11 bases. The CDR3 nucleotides read TGCAGCGTTGAAGATCGTCGGAACATGAACACTGAAGCTTTCTTT. Residues: CSVEDRRNMNTEAFF.